The source of this TCR beta chain is a study of blood T cell repertoires in COVID-19. In the study overall: COVID-19 samples from acute and convalescent phases originated in the United States, Italy and Spain. Sources were T cells, B-cell-depleted T cells, or PBMCs; the material itself was cDNA or gDNA.

This table comes from immunoSEQ multiplex PCR, and its TCRdb copy is limited to in-frame clones, with some not included. Among 110,000 or so clones, roughly 85% were seen once, and the ten largest hold approximately 13%. CDR3 length equals 14 residues. V lost 4 bases to trimming and J lost 1 base, with 12 bases between them. CDR1 and CDR2 from the germline V gene are SGHDT and YYEEEE. The sample was peripheral blood. This sequence originates from a human donor in a cohort sampled during active COVID-19. The chain combines TRBV5-6 with TRBJ2-7; D is perhaps TRBD2 (6 bases). Here the CDR3 reads CASSLLGGSYEQYF. In DNA form, the CDR3 reads TGTGCCAGCAGCCTGTTGGGGGGTTCCTACGAGCAGTACTTC.